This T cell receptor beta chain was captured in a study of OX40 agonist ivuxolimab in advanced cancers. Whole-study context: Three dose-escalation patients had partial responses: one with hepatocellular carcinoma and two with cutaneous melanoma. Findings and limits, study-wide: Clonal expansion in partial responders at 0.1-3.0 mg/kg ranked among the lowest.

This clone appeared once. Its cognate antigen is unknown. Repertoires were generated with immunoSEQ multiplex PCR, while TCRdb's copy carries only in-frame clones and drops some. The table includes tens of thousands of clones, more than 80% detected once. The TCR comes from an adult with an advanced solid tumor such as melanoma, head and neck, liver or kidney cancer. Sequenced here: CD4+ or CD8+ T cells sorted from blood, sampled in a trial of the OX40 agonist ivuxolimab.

This chain's CDR3 is CAARGAGMNTEAFF. The CDR3 DNA follows: TGTGCCGCAAGAGGGGCGGGAATGAACACTGAAGCTTTCTTT. V gene TRBV27 combines with J gene TRBJ1-1; maybe TRBD1 (5 bases). The germline V gene has CDR1 MNHEY and CDR2 SMNVEV (reference sequence). This CDR3 is built from 14 residues. V was cut by 11 bases and J by 0 bases, with 16 bases left in between.